This TCR beta chain was captured by sequencing in a study of T cell changes during pregnancy in multiple sclerosis. Sequencing was performed with immunoSEQ multiplex PCR; in TCRdb, only in-frame clones are kept and a portion is missing. Among tens of thousands of clones listed, about 90% were seen once. V lost 3 bases to trimming and J lost 5 bases, with 10 bases between them. The CDR3 totals 13 residues. Germline V CDR1 and CDR2: LNHDA, SQIVND (reference sequence). This clone came up once. The sequences come from CD4+ T cells from peripheral blood mononuclear cells, collected in the third trimester of pregnancy. The origin of this receptor is a female donor with multiple sclerosis, enrolled in a pregnancy study. The V and J genes are TRBV19 and TRBJ2-5; the D is unclear. CDR3 amino acids: CASSIGLEETQYF. As DNA, the CDR3 is TGTGCCAGTAGTATCGGTCTAGAGGAGACCCAGTACTTC.